The next 11 T cell receptor beta chains were all read from a single sample in a study of TIL therapy for anti-PD-1-resistant metastatic lung cancer. Time point defined: pre-treatment sample, taken before nivolumab and TIL therapy. The tumor samples were excised metastases, mostly pleural nodules or supraclavicular lymph nodes. The immunoSEQ assay was v3. Clones were sequenced by immunoSEQ multiplex PCR, and TCRdb holds only the in-frame ones, with some missing. The sample includes about 50,000 clones, 60% to 85% seen only once; the top ten take 4.5% to 7%. Sequenced material: tumor tissue, taken at baseline. The source of these receptors is a person between 25 and 79 years old with non-small cell lung cancer.

The rearrangement links TRBV7-3 to TRBJ1-2; 8 nucleotides match TRBD1. This CDR3 is built from 15 residues. The V and J ends lost 1 base and 6 bases, in that order; junction bases with no gene match: 7. The germline V gene has CDR1 SGHTA and CDR2 FQGTGA. The CDR3 DNA sequence: TGTGCCAGCAGCTTAAGTCCGCCAGGGGGCGATGGCTACACCTTC. Protein product: CASSLSPPGGDGYTF.

The chain is built from TRBV19 and TRBJ2-7; TRBD2 matches 12 bases. Germline CDR1 and CDR2: LNHDA and SQIVND (reference sequence). V dropped 5 bases and J dropped 0; count of bases not matched to a gene: 8. The CDR3 has 17 residues. The CDR3 DNA reads TGTGCCAGTAGTCCTAAAGGGACTAGCGGGTTCTCCTACGAGCAGTACTTC. Its protein is CASSPKGTSGFSYEQYF.

The chain carries TRBV19 and TRBJ1-4; TRBD1 is a possible D gene (5 bases). The V and J ends lost 7 bases and 3 bases respectively, with 15 bases between them. CDR1 LNHDA and CDR2 SQIVND come from the germline V gene (reference sequence). There are 15 residues in the CDR3. This CDR3 reads CASTPGRGANEKLFF. The CDR3 bases are TGTGCCAGTACCCCGGGCCGAGGGGCTAATGAAAAACTGTTTTTT.

The rearrangement joins TRBV4-3 to TRBJ2-1; 12 bases are shared with TRBD2. V gave up 4 bases and J gave up 4 bases; unmatched junction bases: 5. Germline CDR1 and CDR2: LGHNA and YSLEER. The CDR3 spans 16 residues. The CDR3 here is CASSLTSGSLYNEQFF. CDR3 in DNA: TGCGCCAGCAGCCTGACTAGCGGGAGTTTATACAATGAGCAGTTCTTC.

The chain recombines TRBV25-1 with TRBJ1-6, with TRBD1 matching 10 bases. The V gene end was trimmed by 5 bases and the J gene end by 8 bases; junction bases not matched to a gene: 6. The CDR3 is 15 amino acids. Germline values: CDR1 MGHDK, CDR2 SYGVNS. CDR3 bases: TGTGCCAGCAGTAGGACAGGGGGAGTATATTCACCCCTCCACTTT. Amino acid sequence: CASSRTGGVYSPLHF.

The V call is TRBV11-1, the J call TRBJ2-5; a possible D gene is TRBD2 (7 bases). This CDR3 has 13 residues. Germline lookup yields CDR1 SGHAT and CDR2 FQDESV (reference sequence). Trimming cost V 5 bases and J 4 bases, with 11 bases left between them. The CDR3 DNA is TGTGCCAGCAGCCGAGGGGGGGGAGAGACCCAGTACTTC. Amino acid sequence: CASSRGGGETQYF.

The chain couples TRBV19 to TRBJ2-1; 10 bases line up with TRBD2. Trimming removed 7 bases from V and 7 bases from J; junction bases left unmatched: 16. CDR1 is LNHDA, CDR2 SQIVND, per germline (reference sequence). The CDR3 runs to 17 residues. The CDR3 here is CASTPRAGGPIVNEQFF. As DNA, the CDR3 is TGTGCCAGTACTCCGAGAGCGGGAGGGCCCATTGTGAATGAGCAGTTCTTC.

The chain combines TRBV7-8 with TRBJ2-7; TRBD2 aligns across 10 bases. Germline CDR1 is SGHVS and CDR2 is FQNEAQ. CDR3 length: 18 residues. Trimming removed 1 base from V and 3 bases from J; junction bases left unmatched: 12. The CDR3 region is CASSLVLLAGKVVYEQYF. CDR3 coding DNA: TGTGCCAGCAGCTTAGTCCTACTAGCGGGAAAGGTAGTCTACGAGCAGTACTTC.

In its sample, this clone was seen a few times. The chain recombines TRBV18 with TRBJ1-4; TRBD1 matches at 10 bases. CDR3 size: 14 residues. Germline V gives CDR1 KGHSH, CDR2 LQKENI. V lost 2 bases, J lost 8 bases, and 2 bases stayed unmatched. CDR3 in DNA: TGTGCCAGCTCACCAGGGACAGGGGTCGAAAAACTGTTTTTT. Its protein is CASSPGTGVEKLFF.

This clone occurred once. The V call is TRBV28, the J call TRBJ2-7; no clear D gene. CDR3 length equals 11 residues. The germline V gene encodes CDR1 MDHEN and CDR2 SYDVKM. Trimming removed 5 bases from V and 6 bases from J, with 8 bases in between. In DNA form, the CDR3 reads TGTGCCAGCAGTCCCCTTATCGAGCAGTACTTC. Translating it yields CASSPLIEQYF.

This chain links TRBV5-1 with TRBJ2-1; 11 nucleotides line up with TRBD2. The CDR3 runs 15 residues. V lost 0 bases and J lost 7; bases outside the gene matches: 3. Germline-derived CDR1 and CDR2 are SGHRS and YFSETQ. Written as DNA, the CDR3 is TGCGCCAGCAGCTTGGCCTTAGCGGGGGGGAATGAGCAGTTCTTC. It codes for CASSLALAGGNEQFF.